The 17 T cell receptor beta chains below come from one sample, sequenced in a study of identifying expanded T cells in peripheral blood. Sequencing was performed with immunoSEQ multiplex PCR; in TCRdb, only in-frame clones are kept and a portion is missing. Among under 70,000 clones, more than 70% were seen once, and the ten largest hold roughly 5%. Sequenced input: blood. These receptors all come from a person aged 18-70 years in good health.

The chain carries TRBV2 and TRBJ1-2, with D tentatively TRBD1 (6 bases). The CDR3 has 16 amino acids. Germline CDR1 SNHLY, CDR2 FYNNEI. The V and J ends lost 3 bases and 0 bases respectively, with 14 bases between them. The DNA of the CDR3 is TGTGCCAGCAGTGACGGGACACGACCCCCTAACTATGGCTACACCTTC. As protein: CASSDGTRPPNYGYTF. The variable domain in full, completed from reference TRBV2 and TRBJ1-2, reads EPEVTQTPSHQVTQMGQEVILRCVPISNHLYFYWYRQILGQKVEFLVSFYNNEISEKSEIFDDQFSVERPDGSNFTLKIRSTKLEDSAMYFCASSDGTRPPNYGYTFGSGTRLTVV.

The chain uses TRBV7-8 and TRBJ1-4; no clear D. There are 15 residues in the CDR3. In germline, CDR1 is SGHVS, CDR2 FQNEAQ. The V and J ends lost 0 bases and 4 bases respectively, with 9 bases between them. Here the CDR3 reads CASSLARTVNEKLFF. The CDR3 DNA reads TGTGCCAGCAGCTTAGCGCGGACGGTTAATGAAAAACTGTTTTTT.

The CDR3 DNA follows: TGTGCCAGCAGCGTAATAGTCAACACCGGGGAGCTGTTTTTT. It specifies CASSVIVNTGELFF. The chain joins TRBV9 to TRBJ2-2; no clear D gene. The CDR3 contains 14 residues. V lost 1 base and J lost 2, with 6 bases in between. The germline V gene encodes CDR1 SGDLS and CDR2 YYNGEE.

V usage is TRBV11-2 and J usage is TRBJ2-7, with D tentatively TRBD2 (5 bases). Trimming shortened V by 6 bases and J by 0 bases, and 18 bases separated the two germline ends. The CDR3 covers 16 residues. Germline V CDR1 and CDR2: SGHAT, FQNNGV. CDR3 region: CASSDPRATGSYEQYF. In nucleotides, the CDR3 is TGTGCCAGCAGTGACCCGCGGGCCACGGGCTCCTACGAGCAGTACTTC.

The V and J genes are TRBV6-5 and TRBJ2-7; D may be TRBD2 (6 bases). This CDR3 is 11 amino acids long. Germline V CDR1 and CDR2: MNHEY, SVGAGI. Deletions cut 10 bases from V and 6 bases from J, with 13 bases between. CDR3 region: CATADGGEQYF. For the CDR3, the DNA is TGTGCCACTGCGGACGGGGGCGAGCAGTACTTC.

CDR3 amino acids: CASAFSRDGTDTQYF. CDR3 DNA sequence: TGTGCCAGCGCGTTTAGCAGGGACGGCACAGATACGCAGTATTTT. The chain joins TRBV6-5 to TRBJ2-3; possibly TRBD1 or TRBD2 for D (5 bases each). Trimming took 8 bases from V and 1 from J, leaving 16 bases between them. The CDR3 sequence is 15 residues long. Germline-derived CDR1 and CDR2 are MNHEY and SVGAGI.

The rearrangement joins TRBV6-5 to TRBJ2-7; tentatively, D is TRBD1 (6 bases). CDR3 length: 15 amino acids. Trimming shortened V by 6 bases and J by 3 bases, and 18 bases separated the two germline ends. The germline CDR1 and CDR2 sequences are MNHEY and SVGAGI. For the CDR3, the DNA is TGTGCCAGCAGAGCCTCTGGGGGCCCAAGCTACGAGCAGTACTTC. As protein: CASRASGGPSYEQYF.

This sequence joins TRBV5-1 and TRBJ1-2; weak D call: TRBD1 (6 bases). The CDR3 has 18 residues. The germline gives CDR1 SGHRS, CDR2 YFSETQ. V shed 4 bases and J shed 4 bases, with 26 bases lying between them. This CDR3 reads CASSPEIGGVSPIYGYTF. The CDR3 nucleotides read TGCGCCAGCAGCCCAGAAATAGGGGGGGTCTCGCCTATCTATGGCTACACCTTC.

The J gene is TRBJ1-5, the V gene TRBV15, with D unresolved. CDR3 length: 14 residues. Trimming stripped 1 base from V and 6 bases from J, with 10 bases between. CDR1 is LNHNV, CDR2 YYDKDF, per germline (reference sequence). CDR3: CATSRVGAGQPQHF. The CDR3 region has the DNA TGTGCCACCAGCAGAGTGGGTGCCGGTCAGCCCCAGCATTTT. The variable domain in full, completed from reference TRBV15 and TRBJ1-5, reads DAMVIQNPRYQVTQFGKPVTLSCSQTLNHNVMYWYQQKSSQAPKLLFHYYDKDFNNEADTPDNFQSRRPNTSFCFLDIRSPGLGDTAMYLCATSRVGAGQPQHFGDGTRLSIL.

The chain recombines TRBV27 with TRBJ1-1; a possible D gene is TRBD1 (5 bases). The CDR3 has 14 amino acids. V was shortened by 5 bases and J by 4 bases, with 14 bases between the two germline ends. Germline V gene lookup returns CDR1 MNHEY and CDR2 SMNVEV (reference sequence). The DNA for the CDR3 is TGTGCCAGCAGTAAGGACGGCAGGGTCACTGAAGCTTTCTTT. This sequence encodes CASSKDGRVTEAFF.

The chain uses TRBV2 and TRBJ2-1, with D possibly called TRBD1 or TRBD2 (5 bases each). V dropped 7 bases and J dropped 4 bases, with 14 bases sitting between them. This CDR3 is 14 amino acids long. Germline V gives CDR1 SNHLY, CDR2 FYNNEI. The DNA of the CDR3 is TGTGCCAGCACTAGGGACGCAACGTACAATGAGCAGTTCTTC. Protein product: CASTRDATYNEQFF.

This chain connects TRBV23-1 to TRBJ2-1; D unclear. TRBV23-1 is annotated as an ORF whose role is uncertain. The CDR3 totals 12 residues. Between the trimmed V and J ends, which lost 4 bases and 7 bases, there was a span of 8 bases. Here the CDR3 DNA reads TGCGCCAGCAGTCTACCATTGAATGAGCAGTTCTTC. It translates to CASSLPLNEQFF.

V usage is TRBV28 and J usage is TRBJ1-2; D unresolved. Germline V lookup: CDR1 MDHEN, CDR2 SYDVKM. Trimming pared 2 bases from V and 8 bases from J, leaving 3 bases between. The CDR3 runs 10 residues. For the CDR3, the DNA is TGTGCCAGCAGTTTAGGGGGCTACACCTTC. As protein: CASSLGGYTF.

The rearrangement links TRBV30 to TRBJ1-4, with 7 bases identical to TRBD1. Germline loops: CDR1 GTSNPN, CDR2 SVGIG (reference sequence). The CDR3 has 15 residues. Trimming removed 2 bases from V and 0 bases from J; junction bases left unmatched: 3. This CDR3 is CAWSRGTATNEKLFF. CDR3 DNA sequence: TGTGCCTGGAGTCGTGGGACAGCAACTAATGAAAAACTGTTTTTT.

V is TRBV5-3 and J is TRBJ2-1; D might be TRBD2 (5 bases). TRBV5-3 is an open reading frame, and its role is uncertain. The V end lost 4 bases, the J end lost 9 bases, and 17 bases lay between the germline ends. This CDR3 spans 14 amino acids. DNA of the CDR3: TGTGCCAGAAGCAGAAGACCTGGCGCGGGTGAGCAGTTCTTC. This codes for CARSRRPGAGEQFF.

The CDR3 DNA follows: TGTGCCTGGGGACAAGTCTTCACTGAAGCTTTCTTT. It is translated as CAWGQVFTEAFF. The chain has TRBV30 and TRBJ1-1; the D gene is possibly TRBD1 (5 bases). The V and J ends lost 5 bases and 4 bases respectively, with 11 bases between them. CDR1 and CDR2 from the germline V gene are GTSNPN and SVGIG (reference sequence). The CDR3 loop spans 12 amino acids.

The gene calls are TRBV30 and TRBJ2-5; no clear D. Trimming removed 0 bases at V and 3 bases at J, with 5 bases between. The CDR3 extends over 12 amino acids. Germline CDR1 GTSNPN, CDR2 SVGIG (reference sequence). The CDR3 loop is CAWSVHKETQYF. Written as DNA, the CDR3 is TGTGCCTGGAGTGTACACAAAGAGACCCAGTACTTC.